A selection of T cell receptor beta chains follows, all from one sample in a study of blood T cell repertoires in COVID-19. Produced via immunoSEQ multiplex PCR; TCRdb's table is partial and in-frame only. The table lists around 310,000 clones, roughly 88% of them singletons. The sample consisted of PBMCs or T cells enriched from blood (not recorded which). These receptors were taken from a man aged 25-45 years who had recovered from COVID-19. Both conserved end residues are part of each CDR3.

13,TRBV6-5,CASSSGAKNIQYF
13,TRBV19,CASSIAPRYEQYF
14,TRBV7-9,CASSPDRDNQPQHF
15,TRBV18,CASSAQDIPTGELFF
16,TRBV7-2,CASSHRQTTRNQPQHF
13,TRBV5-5,CASSLTGDQPQHF
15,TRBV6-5,CASSYSDSRGNTIYF
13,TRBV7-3,CASSFGTEETQYF
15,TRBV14,CASSQDPGIITEAFF
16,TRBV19,CASSILAGGSTDTQYF
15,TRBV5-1,CASSLHRVQNTEAFF
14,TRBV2,CASSEDGFGNTIYF
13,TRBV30,CAWSVNGAGPQHF
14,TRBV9,CASSVASGGGELFF
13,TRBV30,CAWSGTTNSPLHF
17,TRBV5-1,CASSLGGTSGYTDTQYF
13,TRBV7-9,CASSSQGDQPQHF
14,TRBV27,CASRPNQRGTEAFF
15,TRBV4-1,CASSQGQLSNQPQHF
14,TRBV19,CASSIGEVSYEQYF
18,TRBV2,CASSETSGGSGAKNIQYF
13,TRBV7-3,CASSLARDNEQFF
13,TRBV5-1,CASSQGPEGGYTF
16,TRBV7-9,CASSSDFLAGEETQYF
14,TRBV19,CASSPYGVGQPQHF
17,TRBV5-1,CASSFLTTGVGSYEQYF
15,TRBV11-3,CASSLRGASYNEQFF
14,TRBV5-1,CASSDSLNTGELFF
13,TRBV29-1,CSVRTDREFEAFF
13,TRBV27,CASSWYTNTEAFF
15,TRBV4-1,CASSQGHPSNQPQHF
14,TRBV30,CAWKMNTKGYEQYF
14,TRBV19,CASSRTANSYGYTF
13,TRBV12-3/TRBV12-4,CASGGRSPNEQFF
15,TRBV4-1,CASSRRTGGTYEQYF
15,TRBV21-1,CASSKGTGYHYEQYF
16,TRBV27,CASSDSGGAPTGELFF
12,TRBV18,CASSPGAREQYF
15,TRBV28,CASSITGVWGETQYF
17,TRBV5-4,CASSLGASGAPYNEQFF
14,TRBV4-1,CASSQAPGTREQYF
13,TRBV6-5,CASSMTQGYGYTF
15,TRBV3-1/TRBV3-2,CASSARDRGRGEQYF
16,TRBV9,CASSVAPGGGDNEQFF
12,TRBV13,CASSPIYNEQFF
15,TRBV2,CASDSPRDRGLGYTF
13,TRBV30,CAWRRQWDSPLHF
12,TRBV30,CAWAPGSYEQYF
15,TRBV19,CASSIRIGANYGYTF
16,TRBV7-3,CASSSLAGGPTDTQYF
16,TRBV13,CASSRPKGTAQETQYF
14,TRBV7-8,CASSATGLTGEAFF
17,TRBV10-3,CAISEIQRGPNTDTQYF
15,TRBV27,CASSLNRGLNTEAFF
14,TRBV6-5,CASSPSVGNTEAFF
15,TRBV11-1,CASSPGEGTTDTQYF
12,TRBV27,CASSTGNYGYTF
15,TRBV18,CASSPTTSGSYEQYF
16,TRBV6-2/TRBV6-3,CASSSAGTGNSYEQYF